The clone carrying this TCR beta chain was seen a few times. What it binds is unknown. The source of the sample is a study of T cell responses to AZD1222 COVID-19 vaccine. Overall study: The analysis combined second doses at about 4 or about 12 weeks. Study results and caveats: The donor cohort was predominantly white British with a female majority, and clonal diversity may have been underestimated.

The CDR3 is 16 residues long. Germline assignment: CDR1 SEHNR and CDR2 FQNEAQ (reference sequence). Trimming removed 0 bases from V and 7 bases from J, with 15 bases in between. Clones were sequenced by immunoSEQ multiplex PCR, and TCRdb holds only the in-frame ones, with some missing. The table lists around 67,000 clones, roughly 84% of them singletons. The receptor comes from an adult in good health. This rearrangement joins TRBV7-9 to TRBJ1-4; D unresolved. The sample consisted of peripheral blood, taken on day 0 of AZD1222 vaccination. The CDR3, as DNA: TGTGCCAGCAGCTTAGCGGGATCCAAGTACGGTGAAAAACTGTTTTTT. Its protein product is CASSLAGSKYGEKLFF.